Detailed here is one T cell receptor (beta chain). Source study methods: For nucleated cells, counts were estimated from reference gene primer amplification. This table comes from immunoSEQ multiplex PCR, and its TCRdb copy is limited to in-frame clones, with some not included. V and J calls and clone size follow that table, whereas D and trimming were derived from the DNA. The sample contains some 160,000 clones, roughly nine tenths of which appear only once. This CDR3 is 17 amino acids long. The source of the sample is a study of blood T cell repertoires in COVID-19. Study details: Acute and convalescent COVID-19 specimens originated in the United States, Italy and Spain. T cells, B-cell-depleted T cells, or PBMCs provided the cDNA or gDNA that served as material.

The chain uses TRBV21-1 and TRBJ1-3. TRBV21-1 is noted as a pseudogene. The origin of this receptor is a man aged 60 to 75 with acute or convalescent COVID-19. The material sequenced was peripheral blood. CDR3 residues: CASSYGRGLISGNTIYF. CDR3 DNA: TGTGCCAGCAGCTACGGGCGCGGACTGATCTCTGGAAACACCATATATTTT.